This T cell receptor (beta chain) stems from a study of T cells in localized non-small cell lung cancer. General study points: Uninvolved adjacent lung had the highest recorded T cell clonality, with tumor below it.

Only in-frame clones appear in the TCRdb table, and some are missing; sequencing was by immunoSEQ multiplex PCR. The table has 13,000 or so clones, about 30% seen once. The germline V and J ends were trimmed by 5 bases and 4 bases, with 14 bases remaining between them. There are 13 residues in the CDR3. Germline CDR1 GTSNPN, CDR2 SVGIG (reference sequence). This clone turned up a few times. What it binds is not known. The J gene is TRBJ1-2, the V gene TRBV30; D is unresolved. The TCR was taken from a female donor over 55 with stage I lung adenocarcinoma. This specimen was lung tumor tissue, taken before any cancer treatment. The CDR3 DNA follows: TGTGCCTGGTCCGTTTGGGCAGGCTATGGCTACACCTTC. It translates to CAWSVWAGYGYTF.